This T cell receptor (beta chain) was captured in a study of blood T cells in healthy people across ages. A sample-barcoded 5' primer and a J-beta primer mix were used in a second PCR of roughly 6 to 11 cycles. TCRdb re-called the 5' RACE reads through MiXCR, storing one row per CDR3 protein. The table has fewer than 1.5 million distinct CDR3 sequences, 42% seen once. Germline V lookup: CDR1 MNHNY, CDR2 SVGAGI (reference sequence). The CDR3 extends over 14 amino acids. With 6 bases removed from V and 0 bases from J, the gap between germline ends came to 11 bases. Every donor contributed roughly 10 milliliters of peripheral blood by blood draw.

The TCR originated in a woman younger than 35 in good health. The sample taken for sequencing was blood. The V call is TRBV6-6, the J call TRBJ1-1; unclear D gene. The DNA of the CDR3 is TGTGCCAGCAGACCCCGGGCCCTGAACACTGAAGCTTTCTTT. Translating it yields CASRPRALNTEAFF.